Below, 17 T cell receptor beta chains from the same sample are listed, as sequenced in a study of cytotoxic CD8 clonotypes in ibrutinib-treated CLL. Profiling relied on immunoSEQ multiplex PCR, and the TCRdb table lists in-frame clones only, not all of them. The table has over 130,000 clones, around 84% seen once; the top ten hold around 7.6%. The source material was PBMCs, sampled after 36 months of ibrutinib treatment. All receptors derive from a human donor with chronic lymphocytic leukemia.

This chain connects TRBV4-1 to TRBJ1-1; D might be TRBD1 (5 bases). This CDR3 contains 19 residues. CDR1 MGHRA and CDR2 YSYEKL come from the germline V gene. The V and J ends lost 2 bases and 1 base respectively, with 23 bases between them. CDR3 loop: CASSQYRRRTQETNTEAFF. The CDR3 DNA reads TGCGCCAGCAGCCAATACCGCCGCCGGACACAAGAGACGAACACTGAAGCTTTCTTT.

In the case of this clone: The DNA is omitted, as the CDR3 cannot be located on it reliably, and the CDR3 follows TCRdb's listing. This CDR3 reads CASSFRAGPYDFSGNTIYF. This chain uses TRBV28 with TRBJ1-3. Germline values: CDR1 MDHEN, CDR2 SYDVKM. Counting both end residues, the CDR3 totals 19 amino acids.

This rearrangement joins TRBV2 to TRBJ1-4, with D unclear. Trimming left V 3 bases short and J 6 bases short, with 8 bases between. The CDR3 spans 13 residues. Germline V lookup: CDR1 SNHLY, CDR2 FYNNEI. The CDR3 DNA reads as TGTGCCAGCAGTGATATGTCGTATGAAAAACTGTTTTTT. The encoded protein is CASSDMSYEKLFF. The whole variable domain, filled in from reference TRBV2 and TRBJ1-4, reads EPEVTQTPSHQVTQMGQEVILRCVPISNHLYFYWYRQILGQKVEFLVSFYNNEISEKSEIFDDQFSVERPDGSNFTLKIRSTKLEDSAMYFCASSDMSYEKLFFGSGTQLSVL.

This chain joins TRBV11-2 and TRBJ2-3; D perhaps matches TRBD2 (5 bases). Germline CDR1 SGHAT, CDR2 FQNNGV. Between the trimmed V and J ends, which lost 1 base and 6 bases, there was a span of 8 bases. This CDR3 is built from 13 residues. CDR3 residues: CASSLAGVDTQYF. CDR3 bases: TGTGCCAGCAGCTTAGCCGGGGTGGATACGCAGTATTTT.

This chain connects TRBV7-6 to TRBJ2-6; tentatively, D is TRBD1 (6 bases). The V and J ends lost 3 bases and 0 bases respectively, with 9 bases between them. This CDR3 region has 16 residues. CDR1 is SGHVS and CDR2 is FNYEAQ in the germline V gene. CDR3 nucleotides: TGTGCCAGCAGCTTGCAGGGGTTCTCTGGGGCCAACGTCCTGACTTTC. It translates to CASSLQGFSGANVLTF.

The chain has TRBV5-1 and TRBJ1-1; a possible D gene is TRBD1 (5 bases). The CDR3 runs 14 residues. Between the trimmed V and J ends, which lost 0 bases and 6 bases, there was a span of 12 bases. Germline CDR1 SGHRS, CDR2 YFSETQ. CDR3 nucleotide sequence: TGCGCCAGCAGCTTGGTCCCCGGGACCGCTGAAGCTTTCTTT. Encoded protein: CASSLVPGTAEAFF. The whole variable domain, filled in from reference TRBV5-1 and TRBJ1-1, reads KAGVTQTPRYLIKTRGQQVTLSCSPISGHRSVSWYQQTPGQGLQFLFEYFSETQRNKGNFPGRFSGRQFSNSRSEMNVSTLELGDSALYLCASSLVPGTAEAFFGQGTRLTVV.

The chain combines TRBV9 with TRBJ2-2; 7 positions agree with TRBD1. CDR1 and CDR2 (germline): SGDLS, YYNGEE. The ends lost 0 bases at V and 1 base at J; junction bases unmatched: 6. CDR3 length: 17 residues. The CDR3: CASSVDRDSKNTGELFF. Here the CDR3 DNA reads TGTGCCAGCAGCGTAGACCGGGACAGCAAGAACACCGGGGAGCTGTTTTTT. Supplemented by reference TRBV9 and TRBJ2-2, the full variable domain reads DSGVTQTPKHLITATGQRVTLRCSPRSGDLSVYWYQQSLDQGLQFLIQYYNGEERAKGNILERFSAQQFPDLHSELNLSSLELGDSALYFCASSVDRDSKNTGELFFGEGSRLTVL.

The chain combines TRBV4-1 with TRBJ2-7; TRBD2 agrees at 9 bases. CDR1 and CDR2 (germline): MGHRA, YSYEKL. V was pared by 3 bases and J by 2 bases, with 5 bases of the junction left unmatched. The CDR3 runs 15 residues. The DNA for the CDR3 is TGCGCCAGCAGCCACCCGCTAGCGGGGACCTACGAGCAGTACTTC. This gives the protein CASSHPLAGTYEQYF.

The V and J genes are TRBV6-5 and TRBJ2-1; 8 bases line up with TRBD2. J gave up 9 bases and V 6 bases, and 13 bases lay outside the gene matches. Germline CDR1 is MNHEY and CDR2 is SVGAGI. This CDR3 region has 15 residues. The CDR3, as DNA: TGTGCCAGCAGGTTCGGGACTAGAATCTCTAGTGAGCAGTTCTTC. Encoded protein: CASRFGTRISSEQFF.

V is TRBV4-1 and J is TRBJ2-5; no reliable D call. Germline-derived CDR1 and CDR2 are MGHRA and YSYEKL. Trimming left V 3 bases short and J 2 bases short, with 1 base between. The CDR3 covers 11 residues. CDR3 DNA: TGCGCCAGCAGCCATCAAGAGACCCAGTACTTC. This codes for CASSHQETQYF.

On this clone: Other DNA sequences from this sample encode an identical CDR3 as well. The chain combines TRBV11-2 with TRBJ2-2; D gene uncertain. CDR1 and CDR2 from the germline V gene are SGHAT and FQNNGV. V gave up 2 bases and J gave up 5 bases, with 6 bases separating them. The CDR3 consists of 13 residues. CDR3 nucleotide sequence: TGTGCCAGCAGCTTACTCCGAACCGGGGAGCTGTTTTTT. Translated, it gives CASSLLRTGELFF.

This clone has a handful of counts. The rearrangement links TRBV6-6 to TRBJ1-3, with D possibly matching TRBD1 (6 bases). CDR3 length: 13 residues. The germline V gene has CDR1 MNHNY and CDR2 SVGAGI (reference sequence). The chain's CDR3 is CATGGELGNTIYF. In nucleotides, the CDR3 is TGTGCGACAGGAGGAGAACTAGGAAACACCATATATTTT.

J is TRBJ1-1 and V is TRBV18; TRBD1 aligns across 11 bases. Germline V gene data show CDR1 as KGHSH and CDR2 as LQKENI. The CDR3 totals 17 residues. The V and J ends lost 1 base and 0 bases, in that order; junction bases with no gene match: 4. The CDR3 DNA follows: TGTGCCAGCTCACCACAAGGGACAGGGGGGGTGAACACTGAAGCTTTCTTT. Translating gives CASSPQGTGGVNTEAFF. The full variable domain, in which reference TRBV18 and TRBJ1-1 provide the parts outside the CDR3, is NAGVMQNPRHLVRRRGQEARLRCSPMKGHSHVYWYRQLPEEGLKFMVYLQKENIIDESGMPKERFSAEFPKEGPSILRIQQVVRGDSAAYFCASSPQGTGGVNTEAFFGQGTRLTVV.

This sequence joins TRBV21-1 and TRBJ1-2; TRBD1 is the table's D call, not checked against the DNA. TRBV21-1 is shown as a pseudogene. CDR3 length: 13 residues. The CDR3 DNA follows: TGTGCCAGCAGGCCCGACAGGGAGCATGGCTACACCTTC. Protein: CASRPDREHGYTF.

This clone was counted many times. This sequence joins TRBV5-4 and TRBJ2-7; D not certain. The CDR3 runs 12 residues. V was pared by 0 bases and J by 7 bases, with 8 bases between. Germline loops: CDR1 SGHNT, CDR2 YYREEE (reference sequence). The CDR3 region is CASSLEMGEQYF. The CDR3 DNA sequence: TGTGCCAGCAGCTTGGAAATGGGGGAGCAGTACTTC.

The rearrangement uses TRBV27 and TRBJ2-7, with 9 bases that match TRBD1. Looked up from germline, CDR1 is MNHEY and CDR2 is SMNVEV (reference sequence). V lost 6 bases, J lost 3 bases, and 6 bases stayed unmatched. CDR3 length equals 14 residues. The CDR3 nucleotides are TGTGCCAGCAGGTTCAGGGGACAGGGCTACGAGCAGTACTTC. Translation: CASRFRGQGYEQYF.

Here the CDR3 reads CASSAWPGLAGGYNEQFF. The DNA of the CDR3 is TGTGCCAGCAGCGCATGGCCGGGACTAGCGGGGGGGTACAATGAGCAGTTCTTC. The genes are TRBV9 and TRBJ2-1; 16 positions match TRBD2. This CDR3 region has 18 residues. In germline, CDR1 is SGDLS, CDR2 YYNGEE. After removal of 3 bases from V and 4 bases from J, the junction contained 7 bases not matched to a gene.